This T cell receptor beta chain was identified in a study of blood T cells in healthy people across ages. This clonotype was counted many times. The antigen is not known. CDR3 length: 9 amino acids. V lost 5 bases to trimming and J lost 10 bases, with 6 bases between them. Germline V gives CDR1 DFQATT, CDR2 SNEGSKA (reference sequence). Study-wide points: Getting older went along with TCR beta diversity per million T cells dropping roughly linearly. TCR beta diversity was tightly associated with the proportion of naive T cells.

Each sample used at least 6 million PBMCs. The authors extracted at least 6 micrograms of total RNA per sample. Primers used in a second PCR of about 7 to 12 cycles were a sample-barcoded 5' primer and a J-beta primer mix. TCRdb reanalysed the 5' RACE reads using MiXCR and keeps one entry per CDR3 protein. The sample records roughly 1,500,000 distinct CDR3 sequences, about 43% being singletons. The material sequenced was blood. This clonotype was obtained from a woman aged 18 to 35 in good health. The chain uses TRBV20-1 and TRBJ2-1; D perhaps matches TRBD2 (5 bases). The CDR3 region is CSAGSEQFF. The CDR3 nucleotides read TGCAGTGCTGGGAGCGAGCAGTTCTTC.